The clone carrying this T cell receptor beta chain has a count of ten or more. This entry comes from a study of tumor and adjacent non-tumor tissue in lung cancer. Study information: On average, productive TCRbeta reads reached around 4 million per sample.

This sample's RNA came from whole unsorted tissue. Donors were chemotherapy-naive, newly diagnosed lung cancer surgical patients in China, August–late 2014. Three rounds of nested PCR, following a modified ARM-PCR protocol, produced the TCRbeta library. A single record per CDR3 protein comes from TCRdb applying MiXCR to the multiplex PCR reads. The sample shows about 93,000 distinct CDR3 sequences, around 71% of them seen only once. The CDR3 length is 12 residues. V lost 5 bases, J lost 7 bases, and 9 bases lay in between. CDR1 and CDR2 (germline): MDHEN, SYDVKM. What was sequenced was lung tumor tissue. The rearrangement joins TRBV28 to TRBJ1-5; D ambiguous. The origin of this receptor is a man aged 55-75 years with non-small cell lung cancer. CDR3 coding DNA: TGTGCCAGCAGTCCCCACGGGCAGCCCCAGCATTTT. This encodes CASSPHGQPQHF.